This is a list of T cell receptor beta chains from one sample in a study of cytomegalovirus exposure and HLA in healthy donors. Produced via immunoSEQ multiplex PCR; TCRdb's table is partial and in-frame only. The sample carries approximately 170,000 clones, around 68% recorded once. Sequenced: PBMCs. All receptors come from a man in his fifties or sixties in good health and CMV-seronegative. Both conserved end residues are part of each CDR3. A D gene is named only where the DNA matches it firmly. Clone sizes are given selectively: once, few, many, or a class where the clone is expanded.

V	J	size	D	CDR3	DNA
TRBV5-1	TRBJ2-5	.	.	CASSSQETQYF	TGCGCCAGCAGCTCTCAAGAGACCCAGTACTTC
TRBV5-4	TRBJ1-1	.	.	CASSLAGAKLREAFF	TGTGCCAGCAGCTTGGCAGGGGCCAAACTACGTGAAGCTTTCTTT
TRBV18	TRBJ2-7	.	TRBD1	CASSHGQGLSEQHF	TGTGCCAGCTCCCATGGACAGGGGTTATCCGAGCAGCACTTC
TRBV4-1	TRBJ2-7	.	TRBD1	CASSQFPGQGDYEQYF	TGCGCCAGCAGCCAATTTCCGGGACAGGGTGACTACGAGCAGTACTTC
TRBV2	TRBJ2-7	.	TRBD1	CASSPWTGDYEQYF	TGTGCCAGCAGCCCTTGGACAGGGGACTACGAGCAGTACTTC
TRBV19	TRBJ1-5	.	.	CASSIVGFKGNQPQHF	TGTGCCAGTAGTATAGTAGGGTTTAAGGGGAATCAGCCCCAGCATTTT
TRBV5-1	TRBJ2-1	many	.	CASSLDRADYSYNEQFF	TGCGCCAGCAGCTTGGACAGGGCAGACTATTCCTACAATGAGCAGTTCTTC
TRBV28	TRBJ2-7	.	.	CASSLWSGGTYEQYF	TGTGCCAGCAGTTTATGGTCAGGGGGGACGTACGAGCAGTACTTC
TRBV5-1	TRBJ2-2	.	TRBD1	CASSTRDRGTGELFF	TGCGCCAGCAGCACCCGGGACAGGGGCACCGGGGAGCTGTTTTTT
TRBV19	TRBJ2-2	.	TRBD1	CASSIGGQVSLLFF	TGTGCCAGTAGTATCGGGGGACAGGTCAGTTTGCTGTTTTTT
TRBV6-5	TRBJ1-1	.	.	CASSIPGMNTEAFF	TGTGCCAGCAGTATTCCAGGGATGAACACTGAAGCTTTCTTT
TRBV6-5	TRBJ1-1	once	TRBD1	CASSRKGAGNTEAFF	TGTGCCAGCAGCCGCAAGGGGGCGGGGAACACTGAAGCTTTCTTT
TRBV18	TRBJ1-1	.	.	CASSPMTGNTEAFF	TGTGCCAGCTCACCTATGACAGGGAACACTGAAGCTTTCTTT
TRBV7-6	TRBJ1-1	.	.	CASSSYGLNTEAFF	TGTGCCAGCAGCTCTTATGGCCTGAACACTGAAGCTTTCTTT
TRBV25-1	TRBJ1-1	.	TRBD1	CASSGQGNTEAFF	TGTGCCAGCAGTGGACAGGGGAACACTGAAGCTTTCTTT
TRBV5-1	TRBJ1-4	.	TRBD1	CASTPVGQGAKGEKLFF	TGCGCCAGCACCCCGGTGGGACAGGGGGCGAAAGGCGAAAAACTGTTTTTT
TRBV19	TRBJ2-7	.	.	CASSIAAGGTWEQYF	TGTGCCAGTAGTATAGCGGCAGGGGGGACGTGGGAGCAGTACTTC
TRBV9	TRBJ1-1	.	TRBD1	CASSEGGQGFTEAFF	TGTGCCAGCAGCGAGGGGGGACAGGGATTCACTGAAGCTTTCTTT
TRBV28	TRBJ1-3	.	.	CASSFRGGGSGNTIYF	TGTGCCAGCAGCTTTCGGGGGGGAGGATCTGGAAACACCATATATTTT
TRBV7-3	TRBJ2-3	.	TRBD2	CASGNGGAIMQYF	TGTGCCAGCGGTAACGGGGGGGCTATTATGCAGTATTTT
TRBV4-3	TRBJ2-1	once	.	CASSQDGNRLGNEQFF	TGCGCCAGCAGCCAAGACGGCAACAGGTTGGGCAATGAGCAGTTCTTC
TRBV5-1	TRBJ2-5	.	.	CASSFLEQRRTQYF	TGCGCCAGCAGCTTTTTAGAGCAGCGTAGGACCCAGTACTTC
TRBV28	TRBJ2-7	.	TRBD1	CASSTLGQGYKQYF	TGTGCCAGCAGTACCCTCGGACAGGGTTACAAGCAGTACTTC
TRBV6-1	TRBJ2-3	few	.	CASSVGRDTQYF	TGTGCCAGCAGTGTGGGGAGGGATACGCAGTATTTT
TRBV2	TRBJ1-1	.	.	CASSARFGNTEAFF	TGTGCCAGCAGTGCCAGGTTTGGGAACACTGAAGCTTTCTTT
TRBV19	TRBJ1-3	.	.	CASSTTGFSGNTIYF	TGTGCCAGTAGTACAACAGGGTTCTCTGGAAACACCATATATTTT
TRBV4-2	TRBJ2-7	few	TRBD2	CASSQDKTSGGYEQYF	TGTGCCAGCAGCCAAGATAAGACTAGCGGGGGCTACGAGCAGTACTTC